The 6 T cell receptor beta chains in this list originate from one sample, sequenced in a study of shared clonotypes between healthy human individuals. Repertoires were generated with immunoSEQ multiplex PCR, while TCRdb's copy carries only in-frame clones and drops some. The sample records around 1.9 million clones, 93% being singletons. Naive CD8 cells lacked CD45RO and underwent positive selection for CCR7, leaving out terminally differentiated effector memory CD45RA+ cells. Input material: naive CD8+ T cells from PBMCs. These receptors were obtained from a young man in good health. Some clones in this sample may be carry-over from other donors' samples.

This clone was counted once. This rearrangement joins TRBV6-5 to TRBJ2-2; a weak D match, TRBD1 (6 bases). The germline V gene encodes CDR1 MNHEY and CDR2 SVGAGI. CDR3 length: 13 residues. The V end lost 5 bases, the J end lost 7 bases, and 11 bases lay between the germline ends. CDR3 sequence reads: CASSLQGHGELFF. In DNA, the CDR3 is TGTGCCAGCAGTCTACAGGGCCACGGGGAGCTGTTTTTT.

The chain employs TRBV27 and TRBJ1-2, with a tentative D call TRBD1 (6 bases). The CDR3 extends over 17 amino acids. V dropped 7 bases and J dropped 4 bases, with 25 bases sitting between them. The V gene's germline CDR1 is MNHEY and CDR2 SMNVEV (reference sequence). For the CDR3, the DNA is TGTGCCAGCACCTCCCGGGGGGGCTCGTCGGAGGGCTATGGCTACACCTTC. Its translation: CASTSRGGSSEGYGYTF.

The chain joins TRBV4-1 to TRBJ1-4; D unresolved. V gave up 3 bases and J gave up 1 base, with 18 bases separating them. Germline V CDR1 and CDR2: MGHRA, YSYEKL. The CDR3 loop spans 18 amino acids. Here the CDR3 DNA reads TGCGCCAGCAGCCATGACCGGGAATCGTATGAAACTAATGAAAAACTGTTTTTT. Protein sequence: CASSHDRESYETNEKLFF.

Notes on this clone: One end of the junction is discordant with germline, which a read error may explain. V gene TRBV7-9 combines with J gene TRBJ1-1; possibly TRBD1 for D (6 bases). The CDR3 spans 15 residues. Looked up from germline, CDR1 is SEHNR and CDR2 is FQNEAQ (reference sequence). Written as DNA, the CDR3 is TGTACCAGCAACAAACCGGGACACGTGAACACTGAAGCTTTCTTT. This encodes CTSNKPGHVNTEAFF. Combining the CDR3 with reference TRBV7-9 and TRBJ1-1 gives the whole variable domain DTGVSQNPRHKITKRGQNVTFRCDPISEHNRLYWYRQTLGQGPEFLTYFQNEAQLEKSRLLSDRFSAERPKGSFSTLEIQRTEQGDSAMYLCTSNKPGHVNTEAFFGQGTRLTVV.

This rearrangement joins TRBV6-5 to TRBJ2-7; TRBD1 aligns across 9 bases. V lost 6 bases, J lost 3 bases, and 9 bases stayed unmatched. Germline values: CDR1 MNHEY, CDR2 SVGAGI. The CDR3 sequence is 15 residues long. CDR3 coding DNA: TGTGCCAGCAGAACTACCGGGACAGGGATCTACGAGCAGTACTTC. Translating gives CASRTTGTGIYEQYF.

The chain joins TRBV9 to TRBJ2-4, with D tentatively TRBD1 (5 bases). Trimming stripped 3 bases from V and 0 bases from J, with 10 bases between. The germline CDR1 and CDR2 sequences are SGDLS and YYNGEE. The CDR3 has 15 amino acids. The CDR3 protein is CASSEGSLAKNIQYF. Written as DNA, the CDR3 is TGTGCCAGCAGCGAGGGGTCACTAGCCAAAAACATTCAGTACTTC.